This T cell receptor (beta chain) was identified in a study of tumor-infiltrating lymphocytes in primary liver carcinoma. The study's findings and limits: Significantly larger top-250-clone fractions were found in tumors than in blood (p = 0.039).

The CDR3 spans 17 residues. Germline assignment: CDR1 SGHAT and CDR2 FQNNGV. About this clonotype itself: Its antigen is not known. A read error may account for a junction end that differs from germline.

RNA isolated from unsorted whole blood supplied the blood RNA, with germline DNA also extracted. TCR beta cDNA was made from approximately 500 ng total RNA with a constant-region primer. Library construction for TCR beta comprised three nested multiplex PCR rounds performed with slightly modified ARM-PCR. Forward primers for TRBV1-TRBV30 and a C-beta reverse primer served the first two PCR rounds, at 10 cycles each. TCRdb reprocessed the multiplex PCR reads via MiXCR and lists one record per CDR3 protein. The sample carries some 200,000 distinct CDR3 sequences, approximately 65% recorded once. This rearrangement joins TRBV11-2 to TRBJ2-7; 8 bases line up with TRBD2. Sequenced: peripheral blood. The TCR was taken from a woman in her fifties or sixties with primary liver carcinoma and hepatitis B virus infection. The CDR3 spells CASSLNRGGRFSYEQHF. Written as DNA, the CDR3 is TGTGCCAGCAGCTTAAATCGGGGGGGACGGTTCTCCTACGAGCAGCACTTC.